Each of the 25 T cell receptor beta chains below was sequenced from the same sample in a study of T-cell reconstitution after alpha-beta-depleted transplantation in children. Preparation of the TCRbeta library involved a method that used unique molecular identifiers. TCRdb passed the PCR reads through MiXCR, listing each CDR3 protein once. The sample has a few hundred thousand distinct CDR3 sequences, more than 9% seen once. The sample was peripheral blood, taken 180 days after TCRalphabeta/CD19-depleted stem cell transplant. The origin of the receptors is a male patient aged 2 to 9 who had a stem cell transplant for chronic granulomatous disease, so the T cells may come from the graft donor.

This clonotype was detected many times. The chain carries TRBV5-1 and TRBJ2-5, with 8 nucleotides matching TRBD1. The CDR3 runs to 15 residues. Germline CDR1 SGHRS, CDR2 YFSETQ. V dropped 0 bases and J dropped 5; count of bases not matched to a gene: 6. Written as DNA, the CDR3 is TGCGCCAGCAGCTTGGGGACAGGGTGGAGTGAGACCCAGTACTTC. This sequence encodes CASSLGTGWSETQYF.

In this sample, this clonotype turned up many times. The V gene is TRBV20-1, the J gene TRBJ2-7, with 10 nucleotides matching TRBD2. Germline CDR1 reads DFQATT; CDR2 reads SNEGSKA (reference sequence). CDR3 size: 15 residues. V lost 0 bases to trimming and J lost 3 bases; unmatched junction nucleotides: 5. In DNA, the CDR3 is TGCAGTGCTAGAGAGCTAGCGGGAGCGTACTACGAGCAGTACTTC. Its protein is CSARELAGAYYEQYF.

This clonotype was detected many times. This chain connects TRBV7-8 to TRBJ2-5; D is perhaps TRBD1 (7 bases). The V gene lost 10 bases and the J gene lost 2 bases, with 11 bases spanning the gap. The germline V gene encodes CDR1 SGHVS and CDR2 FQNEAQ. The CDR3 has 12 amino acids. The CDR3 is CAMGGQQETQYF. The CDR3 DNA is TGTGCCATGGGGGGACAGCAAGAGACCCAGTACTTC.

This clonotype was counted many times. J is TRBJ2-7 and V is TRBV15; 9 bases map to TRBD1. Germline-derived CDR1 and CDR2 are LNHNV and YYDKDF (reference sequence). Unmatched junction bases numbered 5, after V lost 5 bases and J lost 3 bases. The CDR3 loop spans 14 amino acids. The CDR3: CATSSRDRDYEQYF. CDR3 DNA sequence: TGTGCCACCAGCTCCCGGGACAGGGACTACGAGCAGTACTTC.

This clonotype was picked up many times. The chain recombines TRBV11-2 with TRBJ2-1; possible D gene TRBD2, 6 bases. CDR1 and CDR2 (germline): SGHAT, FQNNGV. This CDR3 is 13 amino acids long. Trimming shortened V by 3 bases and J by 8 bases, and 11 bases separated the two germline ends. As DNA, the CDR3 is TGTGCCAGCAGCTTTCGGGAGCTCGATGAGCAGTTCTTC. Amino acids: CASSFRELDEQFF.

This clonotype was recorded at least ten times. Written as DNA, the CDR3 is TGTGCCAGCAGTTACCTGCAGGGGCTTACCGGGGAGCTGTTTTTT. It codes for CASSYLQGLTGELFF. The V gene is TRBV6-5, the J gene TRBJ2-2; TRBD1 might be the D (6 bases). The CDR3 sequence is 15 residues long. Per germline, CDR1 MNHEY and CDR2 SVGAGI. V was clipped by 2 bases and J by 5 bases, with 12 bases between them.

Many counts were recorded for this clonotype. J is TRBJ2-1 and V is TRBV28, with TRBD2 identical over 10 bases. The CDR3 runs 14 residues. J was trimmed by 9 bases and V by 7 bases; bases with no gene match: 9. Per the germline V gene, CDR1 is MDHEN and CDR2 is SYDVKM. CDR3 in DNA: TGTGCCAGCAATCTAGCGGGAGAAAAAATTGAGCAGTTCTTC. Its protein product is CASNLAGEKIEQFF.

The chain carries TRBV5-2 and TRBJ1-2. TRBV5-2 is noted as a pseudogene. The CDR3 is 12 amino acids. Here the CDR3 reads CAMGPGLYGYTF. The CDR3 DNA reads TGTGCCATGGGCCCGGGGCTCTATGGCTACACCTTC.

This clonotype occurred a few times. The rearrangement uses TRBV18 and TRBJ1-1, with a tentative D call TRBD1 (5 bases). The CDR3 is 14 residues long. V lost 4 bases to trimming and J lost 0 bases, with 9 bases between them. Germline V CDR1 and CDR2: KGHSH, LQKENI. CDR3 bases: TGTGCCAGCTCACGTCTAGGGGTGAACACTGAAGCTTTCTTT. As protein: CASSRLGVNTEAFF.

This clonotype was observed at least ten times. The V gene is TRBV7-6, the J gene TRBJ2-7; 7 bases fit TRBD1. This CDR3 spans 14 amino acids. CDR1 and CDR2 from the germline V gene are SGHVS and FNYEAQ. V gave up 5 bases and J gave up 3 bases; unmatched junction bases: 7. In DNA, the CDR3 is TGTGCCAGCAGCCGACAGGGTGGAAGCTACGAGCAGTACTTC. It translates to CASSRQGGSYEQYF. Full variable domain (remainder filled in from reference TRBV7-6 and TRBJ2-7): GAGVSQSPRYKVTKRGQDVALRCDPISGHVSLYWYRQALGQGPEFLTYFNYEAQQDKSGLPNDRFSAERPEGSISTLTIQRTEQRDSAMYRCASSRQGGSYEQYFGPGTRLTVT.

This clonotype was seen ten or more times. This chain connects TRBV28 to TRBJ1-5; 7 bases are a match to TRBD1. The CDR3 spans 14 residues. CDR1 is MDHEN, CDR2 SYDVKM, per germline. The trim removed 7 bases at V and 2 bases at J, leaving 5 bases unmatched. Here the CDR3 reads CASMKGAGNQPQHF. The DNA of the CDR3 is TGTGCCAGCATGAAGGGGGCGGGCAATCAGCCCCAGCATTTT. Drawing the rest from reference TRBV28 and TRBJ1-5, the complete variable domain is DVKVTQSSRYLVKRTGEKVFLECVQDMDHENMFWYRQDPGLGLRLIYFSYDVKMKEKGDIPEGYSVSREKKERFSLILESASTNQTSMYLCASMKGAGNQPQHFGDGTRLSIL.

Notes on this clonotype: At one end, the junction sequence differs from germline, possibly due to a read error. V is TRBV5-1 and J is TRBJ2-7; TRBD1 matches at 8 bases. Germline-derived CDR1 and CDR2 are SGHRS and YFSETQ. There are 14 residues in the CDR3. The chain's CDR3 is CVSSTGQATYEQYF. The DNA for the CDR3 is TGCGTCAGCAGCACGGGACAGGCCACCTACGAGCAGTACTTC.

This clonotype showed up many times. The rearrangement uses TRBV11-1 and TRBJ2-3; 10 nucleotides agree with TRBD2. This CDR3 has 18 amino acids. Germline V lookup: CDR1 SGHAT, CDR2 FQDESV (reference sequence). J was trimmed by 0 bases and V by 2 bases; bases with no gene match: 8. The CDR3 here is CASSLSASGSPSTDTQYF. The CDR3 nucleotides are TGTGCCAGCAGCTTATCGGCTAGCGGGAGCCCTAGCACAGATACGCAGTATTTT.

As to this clonotype: This clone may be a read error of a much larger clone one base away. This rearrangement joins TRBV28 to TRBJ2-7; TRBD1 matches at 7 bases. CDR1 MDHEN and CDR2 SYDVKM come from the germline V gene. The CDR3 consists of 13 residues. CDR3 sequence: CASILLDRDEQYF. Here the CDR3 DNA reads TGTGCCAGCATTTTACTTGACAGGGACGAGCAGTACTTC. Drawing the rest from reference TRBV28 and TRBJ2-7, the complete variable domain is DVKVTQSSRYLVKRTGEKVFLECVQDMDHENMFWYRQDPGLGLRLIYFSYDVKMKEKGDIPEGYSVSREKKERFSLILESASTNQTSMYLCASILLDRDEQYFGPGTRLTVT.

This clonotype was recorded at least ten times. The rearrangement uses TRBV6-2 or TRBV6-3 and TRBJ2-3; 7 bases map to TRBD2. The CDR3 has 14 residues. CDR1 and CDR2 (germline): MNHEY, SVGEGT. V was pared by 6 bases and J by 4 bases, with 7 bases of the junction left unmatched. The CDR3 sequence: CASRPTSWSDTQYF. The CDR3 coding sequence is TGTGCCAGCAGACCGACTAGCTGGTCAGATACGCAGTATTTT.

This clonotype was seen ten or more times. The J gene is TRBJ2-3, the V gene TRBV12-3 or TRBV12-4; D remains ambiguous. The CDR3 has 15 residues. The V end was cut by 2 bases, the J end by 0 bases, with 9 bases between. CDR3: CASSLKLDSTDTQYF. The CDR3 nucleotides read TGTGCCAGCAGTTTAAAGCTGGATAGCACAGATACGCAGTATTTT.

This clonotype was recorded many times. V usage is TRBV29-1 and J usage is TRBJ1-2; D gene unclear. Germline assignment: CDR1 SQVTM and CDR2 ANQGSEA. V dropped 5 bases and J dropped 7 bases, with 20 bases sitting between them. CDR3 length equals 14 residues. The CDR3 nucleotides read TGCAGCGTTCGGGATAGTCTGAGGGTGGTTGGCTACACCTTC. Residues: CSVRDSLRVVGYTF.

This clonotype was seen repeatedly, ten times or more. The rearrangement uses TRBV11-2 and TRBJ1-1, with TRBD1 matching 7 bases. After removal of 3 bases from V and 0 bases from J, the junction contained 4 bases not matched to a gene. Germline loops: CDR1 SGHAT, CDR2 FQNNGV. The CDR3 covers 15 residues. The CDR3 loop is CASSFDRVMNTEAFF. DNA for the CDR3: TGTGCCAGCAGCTTCGACAGGGTAATGAACACTGAAGCTTTCTTT.

This clonotype was seen at least ten times. The genes are TRBV5-5 and TRBJ2-2; weak D call: TRBD2 (5 bases). Trimming cost V 4 bases and J 5 bases, with 12 bases left between them. Germline-derived CDR1 and CDR2 are SGHKS and YYEKEE (reference sequence). The CDR3 runs to 14 residues. This chain's CDR3 is CASSTILGTGELFF. The CDR3 nucleotides read TGTGCCAGCAGCACCATACTAGGAACCGGGGAGCTGTTTTTT.

This clonotype was found many times. V and J are TRBV7-2 and TRBJ2-5; 12 nucleotides line up with TRBD2. The V gene end was trimmed by 2 bases and the J gene end by 5 bases; junction bases not matched to a gene: 15. Germline CDR1 SGHTA, CDR2 FQGNSA. The CDR3 covers 19 residues. The CDR3 protein is CASSLRTGTSGPRGETQYF. CDR3 DNA: TGTGCCAGCAGCTTAAGGACCGGGACTAGCGGGCCCCGGGGGGAGACCCAGTACTTC.

This clonotype was picked up many times. The CDR3 DNA is TGTGCCACCAGTCCGGGACAGGGCTCTGGGGCCAACGTCCTGACTTTC. Translating it yields CATSPGQGSGANVLTF. The chain combines TRBV15 with TRBJ2-6, with 9 bases that match TRBD1. Germline-derived CDR1 and CDR2 are LNHNV and YYDKDF (reference sequence). This CDR3 is built from 16 residues. The junction had 3 bases not matched to a gene; V was cut back by 6 bases and J by 0 bases.

At least ten counts were recorded for this clonotype. The chain links TRBV29-1 to TRBJ2-3; D tentatively fits TRBD1 or TRBD2 (6 bases each). CDR3 length: 16 residues. The V and J ends lost 4 bases and 0 bases respectively, with 17 bases between them. In germline, CDR1 is SQVTM, CDR2 ANQGSEA. As DNA, the CDR3 is TGCAGCGTTGTCTGGGGGGCAGTTTTTAGCACAGATACGCAGTATTTT. It is translated as CSVVWGAVFSTDTQYF.

This clonotype was seen ten or more times. The J gene is TRBJ2-2, the V gene TRBV19, with D tentatively TRBD2 (5 bases). The germline V gene has CDR1 LNHDA and CDR2 SQIVND (reference sequence). This CDR3 contains 15 residues. Trimming pared 6 bases from V and 4 bases from J, leaving 15 bases between. CDR3 sequence (DNA): TGTGCCAGTAGAGTCAGCGGTAAGGGCACCGGGGAGCTGTTTTTT. Amino acids: CASRVSGKGTGELFF.

J is TRBJ2-2 and V is TRBV18; TRBD1 aligns across 7 bases. Germline V lookup: CDR1 KGHSH, CDR2 LQKENI. The CDR3 sequence is 15 residues long. J lost 3 bases, V lost 3 bases, and 4 bases had no gene match. The CDR3 region is CASSPYRGDTGELFF. CDR3 bases: TGTGCCAGCTCACCGTACAGGGGCGACACCGGGGAGCTGTTTTTT.

This clonotype was seen more than once but under ten times. The chain couples TRBV4-2 to TRBJ1-3, with 10 nucleotides matching TRBD1. Germline CDR1 is LGHNA and CDR2 is YNFKEQ. CDR3 size: 18 residues. J was trimmed by 0 bases and V by 5 bases; bases with no gene match: 10. CDR3 nucleotides: TGTGCCAGCAGCTCCCGGGACAGGGGCCAGAGCTCTGGAAACACCATATATTTT. Its protein product is CASSSRDRGQSSGNTIYF.